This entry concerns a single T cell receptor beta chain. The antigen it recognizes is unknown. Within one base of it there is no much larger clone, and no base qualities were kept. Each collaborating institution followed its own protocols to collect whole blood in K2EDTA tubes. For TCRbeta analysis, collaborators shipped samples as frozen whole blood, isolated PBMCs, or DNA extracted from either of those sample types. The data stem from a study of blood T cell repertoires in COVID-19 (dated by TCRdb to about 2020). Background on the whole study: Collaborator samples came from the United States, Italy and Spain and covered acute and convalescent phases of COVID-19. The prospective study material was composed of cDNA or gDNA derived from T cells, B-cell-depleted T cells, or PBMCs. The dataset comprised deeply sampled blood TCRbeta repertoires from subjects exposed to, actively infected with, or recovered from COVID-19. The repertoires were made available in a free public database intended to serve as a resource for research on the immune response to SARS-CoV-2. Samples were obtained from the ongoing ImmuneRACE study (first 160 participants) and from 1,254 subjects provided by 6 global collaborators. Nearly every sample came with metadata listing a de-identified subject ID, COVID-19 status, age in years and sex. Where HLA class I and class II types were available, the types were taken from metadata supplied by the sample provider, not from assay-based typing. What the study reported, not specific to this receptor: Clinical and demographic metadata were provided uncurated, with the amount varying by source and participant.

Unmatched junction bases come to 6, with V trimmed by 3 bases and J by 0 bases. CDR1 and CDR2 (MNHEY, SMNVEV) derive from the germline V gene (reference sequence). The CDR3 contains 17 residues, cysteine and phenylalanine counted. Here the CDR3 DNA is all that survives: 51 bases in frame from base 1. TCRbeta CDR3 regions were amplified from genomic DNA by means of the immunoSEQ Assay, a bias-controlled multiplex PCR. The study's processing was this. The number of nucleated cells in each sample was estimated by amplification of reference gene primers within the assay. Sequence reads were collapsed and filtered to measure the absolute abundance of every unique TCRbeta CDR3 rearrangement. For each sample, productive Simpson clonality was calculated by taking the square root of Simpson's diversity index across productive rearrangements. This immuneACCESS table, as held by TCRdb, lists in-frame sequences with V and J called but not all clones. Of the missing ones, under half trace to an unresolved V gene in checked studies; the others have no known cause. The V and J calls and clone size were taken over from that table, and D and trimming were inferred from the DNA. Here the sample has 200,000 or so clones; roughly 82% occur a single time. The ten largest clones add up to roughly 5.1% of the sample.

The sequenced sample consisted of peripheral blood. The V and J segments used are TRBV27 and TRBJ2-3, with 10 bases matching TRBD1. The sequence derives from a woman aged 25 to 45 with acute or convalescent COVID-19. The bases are TGTGCCAGCAGTTTTTCGGGACAGGGGTTTAGCACAGATACGCAGTATTTT. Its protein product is CASSFSGQGFSTDTQYF.